Shown below are 23 T cell receptor beta chains from a single sample sequenced in a study of T cell responses to AZD1222 COVID-19 vaccine. TCRdb keeps only in-frame clones here, not all; method: immunoSEQ multiplex PCR. The table includes under 200,000 clones, just over 90% detected once. The sequences come from peripheral blood, collected 28 days after the second AZD1222 dose. The receptor set was obtained from an adult who received the AZD1222 COVID-19 vaccine.

V is TRBV7-9 and J is TRBJ2-3, with D perhaps TRBD2 (6 bases). The germline CDR1 and CDR2 sequences are SEHNR and FQNEAQ (reference sequence). Trimming removed 5 bases from V and 5 bases from J, with 14 bases in between. This CDR3 has 14 amino acids. The CDR3 sequence: CASSLGSILDTQYF. CDR3 nucleotide sequence: TGTGCCAGCAGCCTCGGGAGTATCTTAGATACGCAGTATTTT.

The rearrangement joins TRBV27 to TRBJ2-3, with D tentatively TRBD1 (5 bases). Trimming took off 5 bases at V and 8 bases at J, with 11 bases between the two ends. Germline CDR1 MNHEY, CDR2 SMNVEV (reference sequence). The CDR3 has 12 residues. CDR3 bases: TGTGCCAGCAGTCTGGAAAGGGGTACGCAGTATTTT. It translates to CASSLERGTQYF.

This chain links TRBV11-2 with TRBJ2-5; TRBD2 agrees at 7 bases. Losses at the gene ends were 7 bases for V and 5 bases for J; bases not matched to a gene: 13. The germline V gene has CDR1 SGHAT and CDR2 FQNNGV. This CDR3 contains 15 residues. CDR3 amino acids: CASTFWGGPMETQYF. The CDR3 nucleotides read TGTGCCAGCACCTTCTGGGGGGGTCCCATGGAGACCCAGTACTTC.

The chain has TRBV5-4 and TRBJ1-2; a possible D gene is TRBD1 (6 bases). The length of the CDR3 is 15 residues. Trimming pared 1 base from V and 0 bases from J, leaving 10 bases between. The germline CDR1 and CDR2 sequences are SGHNT and YYREEE (reference sequence). CDR3 DNA: TGTGCCAGCAGCTTGTGGGCAGGGGCTAACTATGGCTACACCTTC. Translating it yields CASSLWAGANYGYTF.

The rearrangement links TRBV13 to TRBJ2-7, with TRBD2 identical over 8 bases. CDR1 and CDR2 (germline): PRHDT, FYEKMQ (reference sequence). V was clipped by 1 base and J by 2 bases; unmatched bases: 7. This CDR3 is built from 16 residues. The CDR3 loop is CASSLVGSGDPYEQYF. The CDR3 nucleotides read TGTGCCAGCAGCTTAGTGGGTAGCGGGGACCCCTACGAGCAGTACTTC.

The J gene is TRBJ2-3, the V gene TRBV3-1 (or the pseudogene TRBV3-2); no clear D. The V and J ends lost 1 base and 6 bases respectively, with 5 bases between them. The CDR3 runs to 12 residues. Germline CDR1 reads LGHDT; CDR2 reads YNNKEL (reference sequence). CDR3 sequence (DNA): TGTGCCAGCAGCCAAGTTACGGATACGCAGTATTTT. It specifies CASSQVTDTQYF.

The chain uses TRBV6-5 and TRBJ2-5; maybe TRBD1 (6 bases). V was clipped by 2 bases and J by 4 bases, with 11 bases between them. CDR1 and CDR2 from the germline V gene are MNHEY and SVGAGI. This CDR3 is built from 14 residues. The CDR3 nucleotides are TGTGCCAGCAGTTACCTAGGGGGTTCAGAGACCCAGTACTTC. Its translation: CASSYLGGSETQYF.

The chain recombines TRBV6-5 with TRBJ1-5, with D possibly matching TRBD1 (6 bases). The V gene lost 5 bases and the J gene lost 0 bases, with 11 bases spanning the gap. The germline CDR1 and CDR2 sequences are MNHEY and SVGAGI. The CDR3 totals 15 residues. In DNA, the CDR3 is TGTGCCAGCAGTCCCGGGACAAATAGCAATCAGCCCCAGCATTTT. Translating gives CASSPGTNSNQPQHF.

A remark on this clone: Additional DNA sequences in this sample encode the identical CDR3. The rearrangement joins TRBV7-2 to TRBJ2-7; D may be TRBD2 (6 bases). CDR1 and CDR2 from the germline V gene are SGHTA and FQGNSA. V was shortened by 3 bases and J by 4 bases, with 10 bases between the two germline ends. The CDR3 extends over 13 amino acids. CDR3 in DNA: TGTGCCAGCAGCTTCGGGGGAAGTTACGAGCAGTACTTC. This sequence encodes CASSFGGSYEQYF.

This sequence joins TRBV30 and TRBJ1-1, with a weak D call TRBD1 (6 bases). The CDR3 consists of 15 residues. Germline values: CDR1 GTSNPN, CDR2 SVGIG (reference sequence). V dropped 3 bases and J dropped 1 base, with 15 bases sitting between them. Here the CDR3 DNA reads TGTGCCTGGAGCACTCAGGGGATATGGAACACTGAAGCTTTCTTT. This gives the protein CAWSTQGIWNTEAFF.

The rearrangement uses TRBV7-2 and TRBJ2-7; D possibly matches TRBD1 or TRBD2 (5 bases each). This CDR3 has 15 residues. With 1 base removed from V and 0 bases from J, the gap between germline ends came to 10 bases. CDR1 and CDR2 from the germline V gene are SGHTA and FQGNSA. CDR3 DNA sequence: TGTGCCAGCAGCTTAGGCCTCGGGGCCTCCTACGAGCAGTACTTC. It codes for CASSLGLGASYEQYF. Complete variable domain (other parts from reference TRBV7-2 and TRBJ2-7): GAGVSQSPSNKVTEKGKDVELRCDPISGHTALYWYRQSLGQGLEFLIYFQGNSAPDKSGLPSDRFSAERTGGSVSTLTIQRTQQEDSAVYLCASSLGLGASYEQYFGPGTRLTVT.

V usage is TRBV20-1 and J usage is TRBJ1-5; D is undetermined. The CDR3 runs 14 residues. Trimming pared 3 bases from V and 1 base from J, leaving 10 bases between. CDR1 and CDR2 from the germline V gene are DFQATT and SNEGSKA (reference sequence). CDR3 nucleotide sequence: TGCAGTGCTAGTTTGGGGATCAGCAATCAGCCCCAGCATTTT. It yields the protein CSASLGISNQPQHF.

This chain links TRBV10-3 with TRBJ2-3; tentative D call: TRBD1 (5 bases). V was pared by 0 bases and J by 6 bases, with 13 bases between. The germline V gene has CDR1 ENHRY and CDR2 SYGVKD. The CDR3 length is 15 residues. The CDR3 region is CAISESDGAFDTQYF. The CDR3 region has the DNA TGTGCCATCAGTGAGTCAGATGGGGCCTTTGATACGCAGTATTTT.

This rearrangement joins TRBV5-4 to TRBJ2-3; D unresolved. Per germline, CDR1 SGHNT and CDR2 YYREEE (reference sequence). Trimming shortened V by 3 bases and J by 3 bases, and 14 bases separated the two germline ends. CDR3 size: 15 residues. DNA for the CDR3: TGTGCCAGCAGCTCCCAGCGCCACCGGACAGATACGCAGTATTTT. This gives the protein CASSSQRHRTDTQYF. Filled out from reference TRBV5-4 and TRBJ2-3, the complete variable domain reads ETGVTQSPTHLIKTRGQQVTLRCSSQSGHNTVSWYQQALGQGPQFIFQYYREEENGRGNFPPRFSGLQFPNYSSELNVNALELDDSALYLCASSSQRHRTDTQYFGPGTRLTVL.

The chain has TRBV7-2 and TRBJ1-6, with no clear D. The CDR3 totals 13 residues. Trimming cost V 1 base and J 14 bases, with 12 bases left between them. Per germline, CDR1 SGHTA and CDR2 FQGNSA. The CDR3 DNA reads as TGTGCCAGCAGCTTAGGGCCCAGGATCACCCTCCACTTT. It yields the protein CASSLGPRITLHF.

This clone is a singleton in its sample. V and J are TRBV3-1 (or the pseudogene TRBV3-2) and TRBJ1-2; D gene ambiguous. Germline loops: CDR1 LGHDT, CDR2 YNNKEL (reference sequence). The CDR3 covers 16 residues. The V and J ends lost 0 bases and 5 bases respectively, with 16 bases between them. The CDR3 protein is CASSQEYSRPEYGYTF. CDR3 nucleotides: TGTGCCAGCAGCCAAGAATACTCCCGGCCAGAGTATGGCTACACCTTC.

This chain uses TRBV19 with TRBJ2-7; TRBD2 matches 7 bases. Trimming at V came to 6 bases and at J to 7 bases, leaving 12 bases not matched to a gene. Germline CDR1 and CDR2: LNHDA and SQIVND (reference sequence). This CDR3 region has 14 residues. The DNA for the CDR3 is TGTGCCAGTAGCCCTCTAGCGGTTGGCGGGGAGCAGTACTTC. Translation gives CASSPLAVGGEQYF. Full variable domain (outside the CDR3, taken from reference TRBV19 and TRBJ2-7): DGGITQSPKYLFRKEGQNVTLSCEQNLNHDAMYWYRQDPGQGLRLIYYSQIVNDFQKGDIAEGYSVSREKKESFPLTVTSAQKNPTAFYLCASSPLAVGGEQYFGPGTRLTVT.

Details on this clone: At one boundary the junction diverges from the germline segment, which might be a read error. The rearrangement links TRBV18 to TRBJ1-3, with 7 nucleotides matching TRBD1. This CDR3 spans 14 amino acids. Germline CDR1 reads KGHSH; CDR2 reads LQKENI. CDR3 residues: CASSPRQGGSTIYF. In DNA, the CDR3 is TGTGCCAGCTCACCAAGACAGGGCGGAAGCACCATATATTTT.

The gene calls are TRBV4-1 and TRBJ2-7; the match to TRBD1 covers 11 bases. The CDR3 is 18 residues long. Trimming took 2 bases from V and 1 from J; bases not matched to a gene: 10. CDR1 is MGHRA, CDR2 YSYEKL, per germline. The CDR3 DNA is TGCGCCAGCAGCCAAATATTCTCGGGACAGGGGGGATCCTACGAGCAGTACTTC. As protein: CASSQIFSGQGGSYEQYF.

The rearrangement links TRBV6-5 to TRBJ1-5, with D uncertain. V lost 4 bases to trimming and J lost 2 bases, with 9 bases between them. In germline, CDR1 is MNHEY, CDR2 SVGAGI. The CDR3 extends over 14 amino acids. The DNA of the CDR3 is TGTGCCAGCAGTTGGGGTCAGGGCAATCAGCCCCAGCATTTT. As protein: CASSWGQGNQPQHF.

This chain uses TRBV27 with TRBJ1-5, with 11 bases identical to TRBD1. This CDR3 contains 15 residues. From germline, CDR1 is MNHEY and CDR2 SMNVEV (reference sequence). Trimming cost V 8 bases and J 6 bases; bases outside gene matches: 9. The CDR3 DNA is TGTGCCAGCCGGAGGACAGGGGGCATTGTTCAGCCCCAGCATTTT. This sequence encodes CASRRTGGIVQPQHF.

The sample holds one count of this clone. The genes are TRBV19 and TRBJ2-2; D unresolved. V gave up 7 bases and J gave up 2 bases, with 8 bases separating them. In germline, CDR1 is LNHDA, CDR2 SQIVND (reference sequence). The CDR3 is 13 residues long. The DNA of the CDR3 is TGTGCCAGTACCACGGATAACACCGGGGAGCTGTTTTTT. Translated, it gives CASTTDNTGELFF. Full variable domain (outside the CDR3, taken from reference TRBV19 and TRBJ2-2): DGGITQSPKYLFRKEGQNVTLSCEQNLNHDAMYWYRQDPGQGLRLIYYSQIVNDFQKGDIAEGYSVSREKKESFPLTVTSAQKNPTAFYLCASTTDNTGELFFGEGSRLTVL.

This clone was observed a handful of times. No DNA is shown, since the ends of the CDR3 on it are uncertain; the CDR3 is the one TCRdb lists. This sequence joins TRBV7-9 and TRBJ2-1; the table assigns TRBD2, which was not confirmed against the DNA. Per the germline V gene, CDR1 is SEHNR and CDR2 is FQNEAQ (reference sequence). The CDR3 extends over 13 residues, inclusive of both ends. The CDR3 is CASSVVASGSLFF.